What follows describes a single T cell receptor (beta chain). Its antigen is as yet unknown. Reanalyzing the 5' RACE reads, TCRdb keeps one entry per CDR3 protein, without DNA. The sample totals roughly 200,000 distinct CDR3 sequences. Isolation of total RNA was performed on whole blood, with no prior T cell sorting. From germline, CDR1 is SNHLY and CDR2 FYNNEI. The CDR3 covers 15 residues. This sample was included in a study of monozygotic twins with inflammatory bowel disease. Whole-study findings and limits: By inverse Simpson index, TCRbeta diversity was lower in IBD patients than in healthy co-twins.

The clonotype originates from a human donor with ulcerative colitis or Crohn's disease, or a healthy co-twin of an affected twin (not recorded which). The specimen was blood. The J gene is TRBJ1-1, the V gene TRBV2; TCRdb designates TRBD1, a call that cannot be tested without DNA. CDR3 in amino acids: CSSSETGPMNTEAFF.